This T cell receptor (beta chain) was sequenced in a study of spatial heterogeneity in lung cancer. TCRdb used MiXCR to reprocess the 5' RACE reads, holding one entry per CDR3 protein. The table includes 4,100 or so distinct CDR3 sequences, roughly 33% detected once. The CDR3 covers 13 residues. Concerning this clonotype itself: The library was designed around alpha chains, so this beta chain is a stray read whose abundance carries little weight.

Time point: sample taken at primary tumor resection. From tumor, nontumor lung or frozen PBMC, whole RNA was taken unsorted for sequencing. Samples came from some 73 TRACERx patients with untreated early-stage lung cancer. This receptor was identified in a male donor with early-stage non-small cell lung cancer. This chain uses TRBV21-1 with TRBJ2-7; TRBD1, the D gene given by the table, was not confirmed from the DNA. TRBV21-1 corresponds to a pseudogene. The specimen comprised PBMCs, sampled at surgery. The CDR3 sequence is CAFWADRGCEQYF. Here the CDR3 DNA reads TGTGCCTTTTGGGCGGACAGGGGCTGCGAGCAGTACTTC.